Each of the 14 T cell receptor beta chains below was sequenced from the same sample in a study of T cell responses to AZD1222 COVID-19 vaccine. The data were produced by immunoSEQ multiplex PCR, yet TCRdb's version contains in-frame clones alone and is incomplete. Here the sample spans roughly 180,000 clones, approximately 90% being singletons. The starting material was peripheral blood, obtained on day 0 of AZD1222 vaccination. These receptors were collected from an adult in good health.

V is TRBV5-4 and J is TRBJ2-7; 12 bases line up with TRBD1. Germline V gene lookup returns CDR1 SGHNT and CDR2 YYREEE (reference sequence). The CDR3 covers 14 residues. Trimming cost V 3 bases and J 4 bases; bases outside gene matches: 2. CDR3 sequence reads: CASSWGQGAYEQYF. The CDR3 nucleotides read TGTGCCAGCAGCTGGGGACAGGGGGCATACGAGCAGTACTTC.

The V and J genes are TRBV2 and TRBJ2-3, with a tentative D call TRBD2 (6 bases). The CDR3 is made up of 13 amino acids. V was pared by 6 bases and J by 8 bases, with 15 bases between. CDR1 and CDR2 from the germline V gene are SNHLY and FYNNEI. This CDR3 is CASRAGAGPTQYF. The CDR3 DNA follows: TGTGCCAGCAGAGCGGGCGCCGGGCCTACGCAGTATTTT.

V is TRBV11-3 and J is TRBJ2-1; 8 nucleotides match TRBD2. With 5 bases clipped from V and 1 base from J, the junction kept 4 bases outside the gene matches. The CDR3 spans 15 residues. Germline-derived CDR1 and CDR2 are SGHNT and YENEEA. CDR3 amino acids: CASSPQRESYNEQFF. For the CDR3, the DNA is TGTGCCAGCAGCCCGCAGCGGGAGTCCTACAATGAGCAGTTCTTC.

The chain recombines TRBV5-1 with TRBJ1-1; the D gene is possibly TRBD1 (5 bases). The V end lost 4 bases, the J end lost 6 bases, and 19 bases lay between the germline ends. CDR1 and CDR2 (germline): SGHRS, YFSETQ. This CDR3 contains 15 residues. The CDR3 coding sequence is TGCGCCAGCAGCCCCCGTGGGGGGAGGGACGCTGAAGCTTTCTTT. It encodes CASSPRGGRDAEAFF.

Here the CDR3 reads CASSYPSRKNTGELFF. The CDR3 nucleotides are TGTGCCAGCAGCTACCCCTCGCGGAAGAACACCGGGGAGCTGTTTTTT. The chain has TRBV28 and TRBJ2-2; the D is unclear. The CDR3 has 16 amino acids. Trimming removed 6 bases at V and 1 base at J, with 15 bases between. Looked up from germline, CDR1 is MDHEN and CDR2 is SYDVKM.

This chain joins TRBV7-7 and TRBJ2-7; TRBD1 matches at 8 bases. Germline V gene sequence: CDR1 SSHAT, CDR2 FNYEAQ (reference sequence). This CDR3 is built from 13 residues. V gave up 1 base and J gave up 6 bases; unmatched junction bases: 2. The CDR3 here is CASSLVDRGEQYF. The CDR3, as DNA: TGTGCCAGCAGCTTAGTCGACAGGGGCGAGCAGTACTTC.

This chain connects TRBV27 to TRBJ1-1; the D gene is possibly TRBD1 (5 bases). The CDR3 contains 13 residues. In germline, CDR1 is MNHEY, CDR2 SMNVEV (reference sequence). V dropped 0 bases and J dropped 4 bases, with 6 bases sitting between them. In DNA, the CDR3 is TGTGCCAGCAGTTTATCAGGGACCACTGAAGCTTTCTTT. This gives the protein CASSLSGTTEAFF.

The table lists this clone with a few counts. The sample contains more than one DNA sequence encoding this CDR3. This chain connects TRBV5-1 to TRBJ1-2, with unresolved D. Trimming took off 0 bases at V and 5 bases at J, with 5 bases between the two ends. CDR3 length equals 12 residues. From germline, CDR1 is SGHRS and CDR2 YFSETQ. CDR3: CASSLEGYGYTF. The DNA of the CDR3 is TGCGCCAGCAGCTTGGAAGGGTATGGCTACACCTTC.

The chain uses TRBV24-1 and TRBJ2-7, with D unresolved. Germline V CDR1 and CDR2: KGHDR, SFDVKD. This CDR3 is 11 amino acids long. V lost 1 base and J lost 5, with 2 bases in between. CDR3 amino acids: CATSDFDEQYF. The CDR3 bases are TGTGCCACCAGTGATTTCGACGAGCAGTACTTC.

There are a few counts of this clone. This chain links TRBV2 with TRBJ2-7; D is possibly TRBD1 (6 bases). Germline CDR1 and CDR2: SNHLY and FYNNEI. This CDR3 comprises 14 residues. V was cut by 6 bases and J by 0 bases, with 12 bases left in between. CDR3 coding DNA: TGTGCCAGCAGAGCCGGGACACCCTCCTACGAGCAGTACTTC. Its translation: CASRAGTPSYEQYF.

V gene TRBV6-1 combines with J gene TRBJ1-2; possible D gene TRBD1, 5 bases. This CDR3 has 16 amino acids. V shed 2 bases and J shed 8 bases, with 21 bases lying between them. Looked up from germline, CDR1 is MNHNS and CDR2 is SASEGT. The CDR3 DNA reads as TGTGCCAGCAGTGAACGGGCAGGGCGCCCGGGTTTGGGCTACACCTTC. Protein product: CASSERAGRPGLGYTF.

In this sample, this clone turned up once. The J gene is TRBJ2-5, the V gene TRBV5-1; 12 bases are a match to TRBD1. Looked up from germline, CDR1 is SGHRS and CDR2 is YFSETQ. J was trimmed by 5 bases and V by 7 bases; bases with no gene match: 12. The CDR3 sequence is 16 residues long. The CDR3 DNA reads TGCGCCAGCCGATCCGGGACAGGGGGCGAGGGTGAGACCCAGTACTTC. As protein: CASRSGTGGEGETQYF.

CDR3 coding DNA: TGTGCCAGTAGTTTATCCAGGGGATTAAGTGAAAAACTGTTTTTT. As protein: CASSLSRGLSEKLFF. The chain links TRBV19 to TRBJ1-4; a possible D gene is TRBD1 (6 bases). The V gene's germline CDR1 is LNHDA and CDR2 SQIVND (reference sequence). This CDR3 contains 15 residues. Trimming removed 5 bases from V and 7 bases from J, with 17 bases in between.

The chain couples TRBV5-6 to TRBJ1-6; D remains ambiguous. Germline loops: CDR1 SGHDT, CDR2 YYEEEE. Deletions cut 2 bases from V and 7 bases from J, with 7 bases between. The CDR3 runs to 13 residues. The CDR3 DNA sequence: TGTGCCAGCAGCTTTCAGTACAATTCACCCCTCCACTTT. It encodes CASSFQYNSPLHF.